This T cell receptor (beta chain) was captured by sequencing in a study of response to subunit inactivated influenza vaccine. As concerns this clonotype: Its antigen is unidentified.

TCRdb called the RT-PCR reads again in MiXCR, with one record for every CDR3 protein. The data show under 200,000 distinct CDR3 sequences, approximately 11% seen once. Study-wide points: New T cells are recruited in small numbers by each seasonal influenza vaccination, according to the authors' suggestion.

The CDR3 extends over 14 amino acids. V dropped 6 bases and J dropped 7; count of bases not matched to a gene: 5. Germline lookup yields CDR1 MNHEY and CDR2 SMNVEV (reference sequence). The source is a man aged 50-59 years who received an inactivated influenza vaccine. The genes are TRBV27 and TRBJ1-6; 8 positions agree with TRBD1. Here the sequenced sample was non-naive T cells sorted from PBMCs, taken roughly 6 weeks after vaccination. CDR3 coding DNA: TGTGCCAGCAGACAGACAGGGGCGAATTCACCCCTCCACTTT. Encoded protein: CASRQTGANSPLHF.